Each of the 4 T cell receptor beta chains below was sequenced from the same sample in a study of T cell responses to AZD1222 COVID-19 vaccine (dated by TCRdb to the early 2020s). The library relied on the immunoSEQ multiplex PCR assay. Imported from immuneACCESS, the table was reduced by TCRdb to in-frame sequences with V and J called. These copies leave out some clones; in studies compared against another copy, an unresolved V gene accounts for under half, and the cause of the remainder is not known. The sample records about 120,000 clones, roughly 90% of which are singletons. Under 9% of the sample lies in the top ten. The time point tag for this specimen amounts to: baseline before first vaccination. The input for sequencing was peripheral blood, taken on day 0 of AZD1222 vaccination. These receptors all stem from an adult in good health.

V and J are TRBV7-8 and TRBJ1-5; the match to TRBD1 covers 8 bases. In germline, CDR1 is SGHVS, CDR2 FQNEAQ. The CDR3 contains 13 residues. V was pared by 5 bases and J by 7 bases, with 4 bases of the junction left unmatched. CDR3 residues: CASSPDRDQPQHF. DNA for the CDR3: TGTGCCAGCAGCCCGGACAGGGACCAGCCCCAGCATTTT.

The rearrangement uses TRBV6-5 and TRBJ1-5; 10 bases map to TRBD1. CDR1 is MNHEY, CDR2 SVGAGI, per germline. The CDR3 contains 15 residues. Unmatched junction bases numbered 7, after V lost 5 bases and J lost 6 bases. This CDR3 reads CASSPGTGEGQPQHF. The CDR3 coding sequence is TGTGCCAGCAGTCCTGGGACAGGGGAAGGTCAGCCCCAGCATTTT.

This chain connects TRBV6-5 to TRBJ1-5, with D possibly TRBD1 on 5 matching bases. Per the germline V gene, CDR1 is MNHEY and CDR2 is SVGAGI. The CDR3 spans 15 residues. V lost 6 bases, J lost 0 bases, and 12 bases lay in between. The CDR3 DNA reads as TGTGCCAGCAGGATCAGGGTCGATAGCAATCAGCCCCAGCATTTT. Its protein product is CASRIRVDSNQPQHF.

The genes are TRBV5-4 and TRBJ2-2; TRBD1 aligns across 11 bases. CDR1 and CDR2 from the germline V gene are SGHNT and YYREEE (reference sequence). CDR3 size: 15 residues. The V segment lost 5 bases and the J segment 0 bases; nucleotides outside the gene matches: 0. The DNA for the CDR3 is TGTGCCAGCAGGGGACAGGGGGCGAACACCGGGGAGCTGTTTTTT. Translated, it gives CASRGQGANTGELFF.